The TCR beta chain described here comes from a study of T cells in Graves' hyperthyroidism and ophthalmopathy. Diagnostic decisions used clinical symptoms, serum thyroxine and TRAb, thyroid ultrasound and orbital computed tomography. Amplification of TCR beta CDR3 regions was performed using RNA transcripts as template. The HTBI primer set drove a first-round RT-PCR of the TCR CDR3. TCRdb reprocessed the multiplex PCR reads via MiXCR and lists one record per CDR3 protein. The profile shows 150,000 to 200,000 distinct CDR3 sequences, 15% to 20% of them singletons. Study results and caveats: Most expanded thyroid clonotypes above 0.001 also appeared in blood. The model anticipated ophthalmopathy a median about 6.5 months pre-onset.

This clonotype was detected a few times. The antigen is unknown. This sequence was found in a woman aged 45-59 years with Graves' hyperthyroidism. What was sequenced was blood.

CDR3: CASSIREASGNEQFF. The CDR3 bases are TGTGCCAGTAGTATAAGGGAGGCCAGCGGAAATGAGCAGTTCTTC. V is TRBV19 and J is TRBJ2-1, with a tentative D call TRBD2 (6 bases). The CDR3 spans 15 residues. Germline CDR1 LNHDA, CDR2 SQIVND (reference sequence). Deletions cut 2 bases from V and 7 bases from J, with 15 bases between.